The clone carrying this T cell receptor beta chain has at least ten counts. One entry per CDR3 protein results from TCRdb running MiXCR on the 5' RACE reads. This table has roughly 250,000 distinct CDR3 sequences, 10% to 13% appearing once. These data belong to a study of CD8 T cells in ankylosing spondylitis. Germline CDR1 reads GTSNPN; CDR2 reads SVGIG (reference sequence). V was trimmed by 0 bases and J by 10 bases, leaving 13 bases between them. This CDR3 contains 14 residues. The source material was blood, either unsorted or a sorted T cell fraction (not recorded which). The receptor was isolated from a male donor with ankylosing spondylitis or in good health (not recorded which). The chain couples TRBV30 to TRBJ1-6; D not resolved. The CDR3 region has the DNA TGTGCCTGGAGTGTAATGGGGTTGAGGTCACCCCTCCACTTT. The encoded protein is CAWSVMGLRSPLHF.